This T cell receptor (beta chain) was found in a study of tumor and adjacent non-tumor tissue in lung cancer. For the study at large: Patients comprised about eleven adenocarcinoma, a couple of squamous cell carcinoma and 1 small cell lung cancer. Whole-study findings and limits: Significantly higher TCR diversity was found in tumor than normal lung.

TCRbeta libraries were built with three rounds of nested PCR, modified from ARM-PCR. TCRdb fed the multiplex PCR reads into MiXCR, producing one record per CDR3 protein. The table includes 90,000 to 110,000 distinct CDR3 sequences, 62% detected once. This clonotype was observed many times. Antigen specificity is unknown. CDR1 and CDR2 (germline): DFQATT, SNEGSKA (reference sequence). The V gene lost 3 bases and the J gene lost 5 bases, with 11 bases spanning the gap. The CDR3 extends over 13 amino acids. The template was RNA from unsorted bulk tissue. The normal lung tissue was taken more than 3 cm from the tumor edge. Donors were chemotherapy-naive, newly diagnosed lung cancer surgical patients in China, August–November 2014.

This sequence originates from a man in his sixties with non-small cell lung cancer. This sequence joins TRBV20-1 and TRBJ2-1; no clear D. The sample taken for sequencing was distant non-tumor lung tissue. This chain's CDR3 is CSARAWLNNEQFF. CDR3 DNA: TGCAGTGCTAGGGCCTGGCTGAACAATGAGCAGTTCTTC.